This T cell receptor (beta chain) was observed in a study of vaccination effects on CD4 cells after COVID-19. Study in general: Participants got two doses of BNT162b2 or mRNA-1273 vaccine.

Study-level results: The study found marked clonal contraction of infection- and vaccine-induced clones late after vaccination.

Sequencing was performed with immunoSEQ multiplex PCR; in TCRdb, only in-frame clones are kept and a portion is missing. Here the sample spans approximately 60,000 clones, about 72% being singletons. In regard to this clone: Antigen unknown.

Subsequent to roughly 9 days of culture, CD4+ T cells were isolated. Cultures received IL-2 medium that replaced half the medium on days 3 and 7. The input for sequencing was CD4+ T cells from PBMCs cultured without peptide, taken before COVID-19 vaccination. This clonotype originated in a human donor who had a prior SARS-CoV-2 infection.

CDR3 DNA sequence: TGTGCCTGGAGTAGGGGACGCCTGGAAGCTTTCTTT. Amino acid sequence: CAWSRGRLEAFF. The genes are TRBV30 and TRBJ1-1; possibly TRBD1 for D (5 bases). The CDR3 loop spans 12 amino acids. Trimming removed 2 bases from V and 8 bases from J, with 12 bases in between. Germline loops: CDR1 GTSNPN, CDR2 SVGIG (reference sequence). Filled out from reference TRBV30 and TRBJ1-1, the complete variable domain reads SQTIHQWPATLVQPVGSPLSLECTVEGTSNPNLYWYRQAAGRGLQLLFYSVGIGQISSEVPQNLSASRPQDRQFILSSKKLLLSDSGFYLCAWSRGRLEAFFGQGTRLTVV.